This TCR beta chain comes out of a study of T cell changes during pregnancy in multiple sclerosis. The CDR3 contains 14 residues. V shed 6 bases and J 1 base; nucleotides not matched to a gene: 1. CDR1 is SEHNR and CDR2 is FQNEAQ in the germline V gene (reference sequence). Repertoires were generated with immunoSEQ multiplex PCR, while TCRdb's copy carries only in-frame clones and drops some. Among 85,000 to 100,000 clones listed, almost 95% were seen once. This rearrangement joins TRBV7-9 to TRBJ2-5, with 11 bases matching TRBD2. This receptor was obtained from a female donor with multiple sclerosis, enrolled in a pregnancy study. The sample in question was peripheral blood, obtained after pregnancy. CDR3 DNA: TGTGCCAGCAGAACTAGCGGGAGCCAAGAGACCCAGTACTTC. Amino acids: CASRTSGSQETQYF.